This TCR beta chain comes out of a study of CD8 T cells in Susac syndrome. Concerning this clonotype: The antigen remains undetermined.

The RNA, about 0.45 to 1 ug, was put through reverse transcription using random hexamers. MiXCR was run by TCRdb on the immunoSEQ multiplex PCR reads, yielding one entry per CDR3 protein. This sample has hundreds of thousands of distinct CDR3 sequences, with roughly 93% found just once. Findings and limits, study-wide: The authors acknowledged that the study's TCR sequencing and HLA analysis involved relatively few individuals.

Germline V gene data show CDR1 as MDHEN and CDR2 as SYDVKM. The CDR3 extends over 14 amino acids. With 9 bases removed from V and 11 bases from J, the gap between germline ends came to 23 bases. Input material: CD4+ T cells from PBMCs. This receptor was identified in a human donor with Susac syndrome. The genes are TRBV28 and TRBJ1-5; D might be TRBD1 (6 bases). The DNA of the CDR3 is TGTGCCAGTATCCCCGCAGGGGAAGGTGGAGCCCAGCATTTT. Translation: CASIPAGEGGAQHF.